This T cell receptor beta chain was sequenced in a study of blood T cells in healthy people across ages. Across the study: Template switching picked up about one barcoded beta molecule for each two T cells.

The use of a sample-barcoded 5' primer and a J-beta primer mix characterized a second PCR of 7 to 11 cycles. TCRdb re-called the 5' RACE reads with MiXCR, one entry per CDR3 protein. The sample contains roughly 2 million distinct CDR3 sequences, just under 50% of which appear only once. The CDR3 has 14 residues. Trimming took off 7 bases at V and 1 base at J, with 10 bases between the two ends. Germline CDR1 reads MNHEY; CDR2 reads SVGAGI. Isolation of PBMCs gave at least 7 million cells per sample. The receptor's source is a woman aged 40 to 49 in good health. The sample comprised blood. V gene TRBV6-5 combines with J gene TRBJ2-2, with D uncertain. The CDR3 protein is CASKLRRNTGELFF. CDR3 coding DNA: TGTGCCAGCAAGCTTAGGAGGAACACCGGGGAGCTGTTTTTT.